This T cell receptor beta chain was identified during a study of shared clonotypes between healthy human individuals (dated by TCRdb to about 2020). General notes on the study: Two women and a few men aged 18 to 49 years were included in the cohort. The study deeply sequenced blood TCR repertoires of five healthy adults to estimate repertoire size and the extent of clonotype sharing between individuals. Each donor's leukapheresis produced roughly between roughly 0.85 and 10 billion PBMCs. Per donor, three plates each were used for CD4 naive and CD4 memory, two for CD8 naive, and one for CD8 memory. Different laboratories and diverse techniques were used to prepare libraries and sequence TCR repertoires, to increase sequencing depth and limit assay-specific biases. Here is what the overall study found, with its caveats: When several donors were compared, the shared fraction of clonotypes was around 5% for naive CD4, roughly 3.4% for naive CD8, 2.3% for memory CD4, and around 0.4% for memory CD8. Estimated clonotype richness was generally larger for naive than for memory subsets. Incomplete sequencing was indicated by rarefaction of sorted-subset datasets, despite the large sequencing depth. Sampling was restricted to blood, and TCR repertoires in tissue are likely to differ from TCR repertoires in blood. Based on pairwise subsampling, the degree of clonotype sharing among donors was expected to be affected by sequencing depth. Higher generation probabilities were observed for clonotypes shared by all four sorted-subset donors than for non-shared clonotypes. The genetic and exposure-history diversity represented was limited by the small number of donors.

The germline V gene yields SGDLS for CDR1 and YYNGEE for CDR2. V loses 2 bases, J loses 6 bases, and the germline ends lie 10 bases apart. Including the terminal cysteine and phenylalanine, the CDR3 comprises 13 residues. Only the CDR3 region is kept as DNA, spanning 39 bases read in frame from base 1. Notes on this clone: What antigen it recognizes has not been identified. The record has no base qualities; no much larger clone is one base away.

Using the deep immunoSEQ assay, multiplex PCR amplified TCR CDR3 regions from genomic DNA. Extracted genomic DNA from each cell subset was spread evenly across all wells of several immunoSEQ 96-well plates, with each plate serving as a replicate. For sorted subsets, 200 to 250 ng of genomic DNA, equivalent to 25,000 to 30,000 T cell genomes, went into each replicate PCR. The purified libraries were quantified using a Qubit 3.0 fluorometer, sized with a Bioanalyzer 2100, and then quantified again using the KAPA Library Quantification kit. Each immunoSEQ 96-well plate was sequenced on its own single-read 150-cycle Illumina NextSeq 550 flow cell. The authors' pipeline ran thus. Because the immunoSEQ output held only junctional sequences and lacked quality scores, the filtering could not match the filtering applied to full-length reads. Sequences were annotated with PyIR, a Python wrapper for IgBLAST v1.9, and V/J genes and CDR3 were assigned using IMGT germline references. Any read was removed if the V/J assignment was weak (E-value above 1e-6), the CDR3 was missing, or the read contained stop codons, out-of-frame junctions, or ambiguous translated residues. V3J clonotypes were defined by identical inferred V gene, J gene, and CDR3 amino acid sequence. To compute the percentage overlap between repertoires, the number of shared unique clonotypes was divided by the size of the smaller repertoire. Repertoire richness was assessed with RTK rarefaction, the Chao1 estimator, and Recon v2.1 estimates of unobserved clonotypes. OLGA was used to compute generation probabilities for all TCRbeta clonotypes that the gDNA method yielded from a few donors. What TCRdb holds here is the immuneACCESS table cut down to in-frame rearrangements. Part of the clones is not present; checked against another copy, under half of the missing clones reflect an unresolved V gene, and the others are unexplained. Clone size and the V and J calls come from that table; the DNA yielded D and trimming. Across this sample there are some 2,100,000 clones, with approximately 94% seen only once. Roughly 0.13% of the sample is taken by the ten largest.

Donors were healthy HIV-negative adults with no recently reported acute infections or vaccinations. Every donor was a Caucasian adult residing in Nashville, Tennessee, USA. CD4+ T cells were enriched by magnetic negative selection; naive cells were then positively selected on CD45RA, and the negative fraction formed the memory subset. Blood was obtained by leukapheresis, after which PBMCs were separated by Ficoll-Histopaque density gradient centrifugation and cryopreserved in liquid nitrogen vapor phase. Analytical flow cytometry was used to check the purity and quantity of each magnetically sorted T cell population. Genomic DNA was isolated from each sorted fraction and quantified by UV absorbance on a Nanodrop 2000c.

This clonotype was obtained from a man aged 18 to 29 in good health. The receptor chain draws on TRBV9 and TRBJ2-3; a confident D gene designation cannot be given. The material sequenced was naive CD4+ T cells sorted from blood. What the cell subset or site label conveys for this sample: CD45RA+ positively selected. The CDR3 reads CASSVSHLDTQYF. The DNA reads TGTGCCAGCAGCGTCTCCCATTTGGATACGCAGTATTTT.